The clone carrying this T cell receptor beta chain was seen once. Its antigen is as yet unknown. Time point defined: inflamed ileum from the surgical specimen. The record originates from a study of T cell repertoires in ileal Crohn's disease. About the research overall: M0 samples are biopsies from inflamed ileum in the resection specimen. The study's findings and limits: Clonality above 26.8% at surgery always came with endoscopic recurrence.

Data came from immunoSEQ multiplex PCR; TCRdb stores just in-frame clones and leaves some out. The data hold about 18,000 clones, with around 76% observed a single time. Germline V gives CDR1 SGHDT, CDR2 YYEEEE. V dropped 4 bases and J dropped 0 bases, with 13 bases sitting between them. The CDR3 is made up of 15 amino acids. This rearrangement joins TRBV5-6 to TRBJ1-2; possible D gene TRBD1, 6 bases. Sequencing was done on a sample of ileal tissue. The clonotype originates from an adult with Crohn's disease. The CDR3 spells CASSEPGAANYGYTF. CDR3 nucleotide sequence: TGTGCCAGCAGCGAACCAGGGGCGGCTAACTATGGCTACACCTTC.